This TCR beta chain was identified during a study of CD8 T cells in ankylosing spondylitis (dated by TCRdb to about 2017). For the wider study: The study set out to find disease-linked TCR variants by profiling T cell receptor beta repertoires in ankylosing spondylitis patients and healthy donors. Peripheral blood was sampled, and synovial fluid was additionally collected from ankylosing spondylitis patients. The full study cohort comprised 25 ankylosing spondylitis patients and about 110 healthy donors. Beyond this particular receptor, the publication reports: The disease-linked clones showed a CD8+ phenotype and occurred at relatively low frequencies in peripheral blood. Some TCR beta motif variants had previously been reported in synovial fluid and blood of reactive arthritis patients, which suggested common disease-initiation mechanisms. A TCR beta motif made up of roughly eight highly homologous amino acid variants appeared to be characteristic of blood from ankylosing spondylitis patients. The disease-linked clones were reported to be significantly enriched in matched synovial fluid samples from ankylosing spondylitis patients.

Sequencer: Illumina HiSeq 2500. Quantitative 5'-RACE with molecular barcodes was the method used to prepare the TCR beta libraries. Processing in the source paper ran as follows. A new computational method based on a probabilistic model of VDJ rearrangement was used to identify disease-linked TCR variants. Clones were called with MiXCR by TCRdb after fastp trimmed the public reads at Q25, and only in-frame beta chains were retained. Duplicate CDR3 protein sequences are folded into a single record with the most common DNA and genes. TCRdb's processing, not the study's, gives the V and J calls here. The sample includes around 220,000 distinct CDR3 sequences, with around 18% observed a single time. The ten largest clones add up to about 39% of the sample. The junction carries 13 bases between V and J, which are trimmed by 5 bases and 3 bases respectively. The germline V gene (reference sequence) specifies SEHNR as CDR1 and FQNEAQ as CDR2. The CDR3 has 14 amino acids, counting the end cysteine and phenylalanine. Here the CDR3 DNA is all that survives: 42 bases in frame from base 1.

Concerning this clonotype itself: It has no known antigen specificity. One base away there is no much larger clone; base qualities are not given.

The clonotype originates from a male donor with ankylosing spondylitis. The V gene is TRBV7-9 and the J gene is TRBJ1-1; a weak D assignment points to TRBD1 (6 bases agree). The sequenced sample was blood, either unsorted or a sorted T cell fraction (not recorded which). The nucleotide sequence reads TGTGCCAGCAGCCCCCCGGCAGGGGACACTGAAGCTTTCTTT. The resulting protein is CASSPPAGDTEAFF.